A selection of T cell receptor beta chains follows, all from one sample in a study of blood T cell dynamics during melanoma immunotherapy. Data came from immunoSEQ multiplex PCR; TCRdb stores just in-frame clones and leaves some out. The table lists fewer than 4,500 clones, just over 95% of them singletons. The sample here was effector memory CD8+ T cells from blood, taken from a patient treated with checkpoint blockade. All receptors derive from a human donor with melanoma. Each CDR3 is given with its conserved first and last residue. D genes are given only for firm matches. The listing skips clone size in some rows; elsewhere it reads once, few, many or a size class.

v_gene,d_gene,abundance,j_gene,CDR3nt,CDR3aa
TRBV5-4,TRBD2,NA,TRBJ2-2,TGTGCCAGCACCCAGGGACTAGCGGGAGCCGGGGAGCTGTTTTTT,CASTQGLAGAGELFF
TRBV9,NA,NA,TRBJ1-2,TGTGCCAGCAGAGGACTTGGGGGGACTGGCTACACCTTC,CASRGLGGTGYTF
TRBV25-1,TRBD2,once,TRBJ2-2,TGTGCCAGCAGTGAATCGGGGGGGACCGGGGAGCTGTTTTTT,CASSESGGTGELFF
TRBV6-5,NA,NA,TRBJ2-6,TGTGCCAGCAGTTACTCGATGTGGGTCGGGGCCAACGTCCTGACTTTC,CASSYSMWVGANVLTF
TRBV11-2,NA,NA,TRBJ2-1,TGTGCCAGCAGCTTAGCAGAGGCGGCGGAGCAGTTCTTC,CASSLAEAAEQFF
TRBV9,NA,NA,TRBJ2-1,TGTGCCAGCAGCGTAGAGGGGGGTTACAATGAGCAGTTCTTC,CASSVEGGYNEQFF
TRBV13,TRBD1,NA,TRBJ2-7,TGTGCCAGCAGCACCAGGACAGGGAAAAGACCCTACGAGCAGTACTTC,CASSTRTGKRPYEQYF
TRBV7-8,TRBD2,NA,TRBJ2-1,TGTGCCAGCAGCTTGGGACTAGCGGGGGTTAATGAGCAGTTCTTC,CASSLGLAGVNEQFF
TRBV4-2,NA,NA,TRBJ1-1,TGTGCCAGCAGCCAAGATTTTTTGTACACTGAAGCTTTCTTT,CASSQDFLYTEAFF
TRBV9,NA,NA,TRBJ2-3,TGTGCCAGCAGCGTAGGAATGGTCACAGATACGCAGTATTTT,CASSVGMVTDTQYF
TRBV28,TRBD2,NA,TRBJ2-7,TGTGCCAGCAGTCCGTCCCTAGCGGGAGCCTACGAGCAGTACTTC,CASSPSLAGAYEQYF
TRBV10-3,NA,NA,TRBJ2-1,TGTGCCATAAACCGGGACGACTCCTACAATGAGCAGTTCTTC,CAINRDDSYNEQFF
TRBV28,TRBD1,NA,TRBJ1-2,TGTGCCAGCAGTTCCAGGGGGGAGGGAGAGTATGGCTACACCTTC,CASSSRGEGEYGYTF
TRBV6-6,TRBD2,NA,TRBJ2-5,TGTGCCAGCAAAACGACTAGCGGGAGGGAGGAGACCCAGTACTTC,CASKTTSGREETQYF
TRBV9,NA,once,TRBJ1-5,TGTGCCAGCAGCGTAACCGGAGATAGCAATCAGCCCCAGCATTTT,CASSVTGDSNQPQHF